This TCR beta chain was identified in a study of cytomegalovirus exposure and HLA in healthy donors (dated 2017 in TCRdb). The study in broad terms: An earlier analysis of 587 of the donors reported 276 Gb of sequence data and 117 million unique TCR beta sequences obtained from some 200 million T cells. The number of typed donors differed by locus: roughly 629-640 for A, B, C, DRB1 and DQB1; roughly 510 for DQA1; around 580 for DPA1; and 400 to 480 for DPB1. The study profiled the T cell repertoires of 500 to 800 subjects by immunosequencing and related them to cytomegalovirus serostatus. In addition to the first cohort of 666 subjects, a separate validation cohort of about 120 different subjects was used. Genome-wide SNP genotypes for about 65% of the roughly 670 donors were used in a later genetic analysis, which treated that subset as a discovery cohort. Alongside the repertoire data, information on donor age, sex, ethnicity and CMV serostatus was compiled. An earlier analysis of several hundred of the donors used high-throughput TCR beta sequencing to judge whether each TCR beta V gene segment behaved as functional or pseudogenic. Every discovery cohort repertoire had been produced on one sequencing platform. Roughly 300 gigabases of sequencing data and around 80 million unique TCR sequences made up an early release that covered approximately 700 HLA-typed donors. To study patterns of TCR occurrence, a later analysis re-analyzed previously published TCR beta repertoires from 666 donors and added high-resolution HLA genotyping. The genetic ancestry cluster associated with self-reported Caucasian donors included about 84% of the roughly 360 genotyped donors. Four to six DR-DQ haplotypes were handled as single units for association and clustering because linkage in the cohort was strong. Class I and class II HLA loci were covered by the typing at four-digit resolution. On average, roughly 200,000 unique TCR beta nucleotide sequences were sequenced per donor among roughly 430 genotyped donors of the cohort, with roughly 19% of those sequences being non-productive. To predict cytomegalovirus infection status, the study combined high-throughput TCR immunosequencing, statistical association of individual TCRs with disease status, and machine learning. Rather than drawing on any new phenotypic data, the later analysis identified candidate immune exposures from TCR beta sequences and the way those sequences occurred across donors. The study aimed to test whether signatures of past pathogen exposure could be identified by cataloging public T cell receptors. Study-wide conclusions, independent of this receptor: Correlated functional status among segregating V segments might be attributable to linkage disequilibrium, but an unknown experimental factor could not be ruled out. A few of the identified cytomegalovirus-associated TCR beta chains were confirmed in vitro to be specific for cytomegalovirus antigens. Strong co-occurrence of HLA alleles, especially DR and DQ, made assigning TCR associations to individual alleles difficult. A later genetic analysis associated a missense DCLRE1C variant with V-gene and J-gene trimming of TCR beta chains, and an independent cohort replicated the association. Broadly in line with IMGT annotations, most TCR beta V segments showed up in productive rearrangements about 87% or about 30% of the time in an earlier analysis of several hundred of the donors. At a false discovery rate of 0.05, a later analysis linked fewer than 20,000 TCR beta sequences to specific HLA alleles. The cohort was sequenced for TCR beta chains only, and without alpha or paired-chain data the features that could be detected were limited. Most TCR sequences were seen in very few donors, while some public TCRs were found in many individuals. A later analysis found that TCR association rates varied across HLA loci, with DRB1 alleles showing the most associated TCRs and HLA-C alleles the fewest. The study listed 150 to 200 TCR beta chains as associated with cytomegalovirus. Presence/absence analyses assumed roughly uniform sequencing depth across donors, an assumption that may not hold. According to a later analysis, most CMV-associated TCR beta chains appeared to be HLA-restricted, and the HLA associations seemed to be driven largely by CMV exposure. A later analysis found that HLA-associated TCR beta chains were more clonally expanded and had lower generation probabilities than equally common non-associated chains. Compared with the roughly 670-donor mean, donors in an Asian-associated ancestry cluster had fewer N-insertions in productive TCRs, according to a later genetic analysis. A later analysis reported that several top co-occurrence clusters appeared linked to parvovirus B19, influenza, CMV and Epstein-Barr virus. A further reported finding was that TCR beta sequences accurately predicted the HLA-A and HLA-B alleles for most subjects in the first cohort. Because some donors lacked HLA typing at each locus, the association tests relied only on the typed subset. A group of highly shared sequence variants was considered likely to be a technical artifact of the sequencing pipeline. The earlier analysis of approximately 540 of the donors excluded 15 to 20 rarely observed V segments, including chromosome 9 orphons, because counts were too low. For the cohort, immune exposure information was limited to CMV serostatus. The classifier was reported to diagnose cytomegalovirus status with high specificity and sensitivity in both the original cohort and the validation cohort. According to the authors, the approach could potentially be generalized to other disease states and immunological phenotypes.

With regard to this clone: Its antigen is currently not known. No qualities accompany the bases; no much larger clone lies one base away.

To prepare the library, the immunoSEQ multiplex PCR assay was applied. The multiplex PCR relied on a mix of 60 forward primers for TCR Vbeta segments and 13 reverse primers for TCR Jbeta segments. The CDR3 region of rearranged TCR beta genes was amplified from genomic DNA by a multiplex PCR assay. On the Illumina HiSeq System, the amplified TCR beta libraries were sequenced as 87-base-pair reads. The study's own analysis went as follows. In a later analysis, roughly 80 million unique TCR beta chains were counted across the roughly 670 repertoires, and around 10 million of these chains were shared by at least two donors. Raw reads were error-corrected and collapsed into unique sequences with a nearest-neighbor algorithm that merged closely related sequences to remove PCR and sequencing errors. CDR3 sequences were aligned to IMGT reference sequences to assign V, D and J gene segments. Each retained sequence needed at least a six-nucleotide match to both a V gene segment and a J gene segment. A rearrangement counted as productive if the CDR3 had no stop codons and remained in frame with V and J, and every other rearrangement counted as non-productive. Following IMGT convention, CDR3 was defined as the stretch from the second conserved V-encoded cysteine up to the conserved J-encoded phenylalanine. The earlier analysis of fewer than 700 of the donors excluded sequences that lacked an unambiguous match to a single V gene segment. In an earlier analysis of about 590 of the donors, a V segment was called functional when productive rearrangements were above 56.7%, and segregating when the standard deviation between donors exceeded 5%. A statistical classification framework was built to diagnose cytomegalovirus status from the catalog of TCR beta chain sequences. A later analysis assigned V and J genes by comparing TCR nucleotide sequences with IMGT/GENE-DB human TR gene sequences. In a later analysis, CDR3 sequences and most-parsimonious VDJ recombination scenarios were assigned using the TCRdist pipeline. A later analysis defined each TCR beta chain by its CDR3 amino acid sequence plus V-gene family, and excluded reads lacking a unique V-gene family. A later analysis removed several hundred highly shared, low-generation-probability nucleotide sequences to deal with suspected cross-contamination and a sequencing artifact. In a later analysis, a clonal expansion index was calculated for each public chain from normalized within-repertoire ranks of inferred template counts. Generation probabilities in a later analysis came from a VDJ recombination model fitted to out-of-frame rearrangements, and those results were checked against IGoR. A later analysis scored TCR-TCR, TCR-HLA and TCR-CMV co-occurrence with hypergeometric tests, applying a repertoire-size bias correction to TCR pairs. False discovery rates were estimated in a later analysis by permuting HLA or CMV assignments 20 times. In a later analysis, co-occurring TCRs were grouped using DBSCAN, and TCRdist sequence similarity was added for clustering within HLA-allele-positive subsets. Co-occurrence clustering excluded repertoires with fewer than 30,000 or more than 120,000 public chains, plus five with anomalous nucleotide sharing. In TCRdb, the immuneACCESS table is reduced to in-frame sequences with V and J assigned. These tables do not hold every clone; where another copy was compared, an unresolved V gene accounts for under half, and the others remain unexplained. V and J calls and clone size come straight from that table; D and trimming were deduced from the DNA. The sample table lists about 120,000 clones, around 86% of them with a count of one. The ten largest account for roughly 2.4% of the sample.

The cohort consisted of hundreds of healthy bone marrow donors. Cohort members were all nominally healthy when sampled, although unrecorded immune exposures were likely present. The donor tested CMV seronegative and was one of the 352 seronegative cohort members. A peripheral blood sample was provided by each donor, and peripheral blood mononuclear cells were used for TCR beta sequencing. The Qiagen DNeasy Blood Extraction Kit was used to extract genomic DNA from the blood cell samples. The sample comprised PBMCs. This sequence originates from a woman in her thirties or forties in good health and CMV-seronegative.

The CDR3 has the sequence CASSFGRDGLYGYTF. The nucleotides read TGTGCCAGCAGTTTTGGGCGGGACGGACTCTATGGCTACACCTTC. The sequence joins TRBV28 to TRBJ1-2; TRBD1 could be the D gene, as 5 bases match. Including the terminal cysteine and phenylalanine, the CDR3 comprises 15 residues. Left in the record is the CDR3 DNA by itself, 45 bases read in frame from the first base. The germline V gene yields MDHEN for CDR1 and SYDVKM for CDR2. V and J lose 3 bases and 4 bases, and a span of 15 bases separates them.